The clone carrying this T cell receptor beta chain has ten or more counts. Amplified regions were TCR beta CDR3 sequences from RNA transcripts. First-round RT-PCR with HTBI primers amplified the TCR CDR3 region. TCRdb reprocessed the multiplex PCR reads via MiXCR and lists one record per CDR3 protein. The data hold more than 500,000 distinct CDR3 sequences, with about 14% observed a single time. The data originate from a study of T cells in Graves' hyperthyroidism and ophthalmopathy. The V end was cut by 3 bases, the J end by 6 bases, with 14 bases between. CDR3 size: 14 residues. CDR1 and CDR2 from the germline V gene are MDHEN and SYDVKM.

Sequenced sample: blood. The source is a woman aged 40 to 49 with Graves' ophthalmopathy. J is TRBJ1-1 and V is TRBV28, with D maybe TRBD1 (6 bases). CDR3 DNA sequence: TGTGCCAGCAGTTTGGTTCAGGGGTTGTCTGAAGCTTTCTTT. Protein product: CASSLVQGLSEAFF.